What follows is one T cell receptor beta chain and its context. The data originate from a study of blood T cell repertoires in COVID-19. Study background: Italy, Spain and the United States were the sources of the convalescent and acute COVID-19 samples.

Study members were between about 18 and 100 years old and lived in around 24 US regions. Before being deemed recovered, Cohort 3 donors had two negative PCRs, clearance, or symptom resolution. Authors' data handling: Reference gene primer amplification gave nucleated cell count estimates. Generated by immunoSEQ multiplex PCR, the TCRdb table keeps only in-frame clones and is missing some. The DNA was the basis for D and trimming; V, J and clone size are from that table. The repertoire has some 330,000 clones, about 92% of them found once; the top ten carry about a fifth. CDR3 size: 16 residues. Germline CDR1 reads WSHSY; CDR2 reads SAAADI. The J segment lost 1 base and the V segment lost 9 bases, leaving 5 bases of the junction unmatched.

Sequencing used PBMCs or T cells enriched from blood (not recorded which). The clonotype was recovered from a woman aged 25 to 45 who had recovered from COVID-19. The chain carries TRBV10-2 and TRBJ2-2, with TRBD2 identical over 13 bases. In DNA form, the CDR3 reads TGCGCCAGTCGGACTAGCGGGGGCCGGAACACCGGGGAGCTGTTTTTT. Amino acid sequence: CASRTSGGRNTGELFF.